This T cell receptor beta chain is from a study of blood T cell repertoires in COVID-19. The CDR3 contains 17 residues. Germline V lookup: CDR1 SGHRS, CDR2 YFSETQ. Unmatched junction bases numbered 4, after V lost 3 bases and J lost 0 bases. Ages ranged from about 18 to 89 years, with residence in approximately 25 US areas. In the study's own analysis: Estimation of nucleated cell counts was performed using reference gene primer amplification. Using immunoSEQ multiplex PCR, the repertoire was profiled, and TCRdb retains in-frame clones only, with some absent. V and J calls and clone size are as listed in that table; D and trimming were resolved from the DNA. This sample carries under 400,000 clones, 70% to 90% of them seen once, and the ten largest clones take approximately 1.9%.

The J gene is TRBJ2-2, the V gene TRBV5-1; 11 bases align to TRBD2. The sequence derives from a man aged 40-55 years in a cohort exposed to, infected with or recovered from COVID-19 (not recorded which). Sequencing used PBMCs or T cells enriched from blood (not recorded which). This CDR3 is CASSSNSGRANTGELFF. CDR3 in DNA: TGCGCCAGCAGCTCAAATAGCGGGAGGGCGAACACCGGGGAGCTGTTTTTT. The entire variable domain, with the rest obtained from reference TRBV5-1 and TRBJ2-2, is as follows: KAGVTQTPRYLIKTRGQQVTLSCSPISGHRSVSWYQQTPGQGLQFLFEYFSETQRNKGNFPGRFSGRQFSNSRSEMNVSTLELGDSALYLCASSSNSGRANTGELFFGEGSRLTVL.